The 4 T cell receptor beta chains below were found in one sample sequenced in a study of T cell responses to AZD1222 COVID-19 vaccine. The data were produced by immunoSEQ multiplex PCR, yet TCRdb's version contains in-frame clones alone and is incomplete. The sample yields 120,000 or so clones, 92% seen once. Here the sequenced sample was peripheral blood, taken on day 0 of AZD1222 vaccination. The receptor source for this set is an adult in good health.

The chain is built from TRBV7-6 and TRBJ1-3; the D is unclear. There are 16 residues in the CDR3. CDR1 and CDR2 (germline): SGHVS, FNYEAQ. Trimming removed 1 base at V and 0 bases at J, with 10 bases between. CDR3 residues: CASSLGQGASGNTIYF. The CDR3 DNA sequence: TGTGCCAGCAGCTTAGGCCAAGGAGCCTCTGGAAACACCATATATTTT. Drawing the rest from reference TRBV7-6 and TRBJ1-3, the complete variable domain is GAGVSQSPRYKVTKRGQDVALRCDPISGHVSLYWYRQALGQGPEFLTYFNYEAQQDKSGLPNDRFSAERPEGSISTLTIQRTEQRDSAMYRCASSLGQGASGNTIYFGEGSWLTVV.

The V gene is TRBV6-5, the J gene TRBJ1-2; a weak D match, TRBD1 (6 bases). The CDR3 is 14 residues long. CDR1 and CDR2 (germline): MNHEY, SVGAGI. V was cut by 7 bases and J by 4 bases, with 16 bases left in between. CDR3 protein: CASIQQGFGYGYTF. As DNA, the CDR3 is TGTGCCAGCATCCAACAGGGCTTTGGCTATGGCTACACCTTC.

The V call is TRBV9, the J call TRBJ2-5; D might be TRBD1 (5 bases). Trimming shortened V by 3 bases and J by 2 bases, and 11 bases separated the two germline ends. The length of the CDR3 is 14 residues. The germline gives CDR1 SGDLS, CDR2 YYNGEE. The CDR3 nucleotides read TGTGCCAGCAGCGCCGGACACAAGCAAGAGACCCAGTACTTC. Encoded protein: CASSAGHKQETQYF.

Remarks on this clone: One end of the junction is discordant with germline, which a read error may explain. The chain is built from TRBV30 and TRBJ2-6; 9 bases are a match to TRBD1. In germline, CDR1 is GTSNPN, CDR2 SVGIG (reference sequence). The CDR3 is made up of 14 amino acids. The CDR3, as DNA: TGTGCCTGGAGTGCAAGACAGGGGGTCAACGTCCTGACTTTC. Translating gives CAWSARQGVNVLTF.